A selection of T cell receptor beta chains follows, all from one sample in a study of Ad26.COV2.S vaccination and SARS-CoV-2 variants. TCRdb keeps only in-frame clones here, not all; method: immunoSEQ multiplex PCR. The table shows approximately 400,000 clones, with about 91% occurring only once. The sample here was peripheral blood, taken after recovery from COVID-19. The origin of the receptors is a human donor who had recovered from COVID-19. The CDR3 runs from the conserved cysteine through the conserved F or W. The D gene is left open where the match is weak. Clone size is shown for a subset of rows, as once, few, many or a class of expanded clone.

V gene	clone size	D gene	J gene	CDR3 protein	CDR3 DNA
TRBV5-4	NA	NA	TRBJ1-3	CASSSTGIYGNTIYF	TGTGCCAGCAGCTCGACCGGTATTTATGGAAACACCATATATTTT
TRBV7-2	NA	NA	TRBJ2-3	CASSLEEWADTQYF	TGTGCCAGCAGCTTAGAGGAGTGGGCAGATACGCAGTATTTT
TRBV30	once	NA	TRBJ1-2	CAWSGFRVANYGYTF	TGTGCCTGGAGTGGGTTCAGGGTAGCTAACTATGGCTACACCTTC
TRBV7-9	NA	TRBD2	TRBJ2-7	CASSKPGLAWEQYF	TGTGCCAGCAGCAAACCGGGACTAGCGTGGGAGCAGTACTTC
TRBV27	NA	TRBD1	TRBJ2-2	CASSLTYGQDGIGELFF	TGTGCCAGCAGTTTAACCTATGGACAGGACGGGATCGGGGAGCTGTTTTTT
TRBV5-4	NA	TRBD1	TRBJ1-1	CASSFNRGRLGRTEAFF	TGTGCCAGCAGCTTCAACAGGGGGCGTTTGGGGCGCACTGAAGCTTTCTTT
TRBV5-5	once	TRBD1	TRBJ2-2	CASSSNPTGGNTGELFF	TGTGCCAGCAGCTCTAACCCGACAGGGGGCAATACCGGGGAGCTGTTTTTT
TRBV6-2/TRBV6-3	NA	NA	TRBJ1-2	CASSYSRGYTF	TGTGCCAGCAGTTATTCCCGTGGCTACACCTTC
TRBV21-1	NA	NA	TRBJ2-1	CASSTARGGIGIRVNEQFF	TGTGCCAGCAGCACCGCTCGCGGGGGGATCGGAATACGGGTCAATGAGCAGTTCTTC
TRBV5-6	NA	NA	TRBJ2-7	CASSLGHTEQYF	TGTGCCAGCAGCCTAGGACATACCGAGCAGTACTTC
TRBV6-4	NA	NA	TRBJ2-1	CASSDLSRVGAINEQFF	TGTGCCAGCAGTGACCTATCTCGGGTGGGGGCGATCAATGAGCAGTTCTTC
TRBV9	NA	NA	TRBJ1-2	CASSGGSGSGVYTF	TGTGCCAGCAGCGGGGGCTCAGGGAGTGGGGTCTACACCTTC
TRBV3-1/TRBV3-2	NA	NA	TRBJ1-2	CASSQDVYGYTF	TGTGCCAGCAGCCAAGACGTTTATGGCTACACCTTC
TRBV12-5	NA	TRBD2	TRBJ2-3	CASGLVGTSGEDTQYF	TGTGCTAGTGGTTTGGTCGGGACTAGCGGAGAAGATACGCAGTATTTT
TRBV10-1	NA	NA	TRBJ1-1	CASSETVGTEAFF	TGCGCCAGCAGTGAAACAGTGGGCACTGAAGCTTTCTTT
TRBV11-2	NA	NA	TRBJ1-2	CASSFAGRGAAVYGYTF	TGTGCCAGCAGCTTCGCCGGAAGAGGGGCGGCTGTCTATGGCTACACCTTC
TRBV5-3	once	NA	TRBJ1-5	CARNSDWRVAEINQPQHF	TGTGCCAGAAACTCCGATTGGCGAGTCGCAGAAATTAATCAGCCCCAGCATTTT
TRBV15	NA	TRBD1	TRBJ2-7	CATSRDFRDRVYEQYF	TGTGCCACCAGCAGAGACTTCCGGGACAGGGTGTACGAGCAGTACTTC
TRBV19	NA	NA	TRBJ2-3	CASSEGLSSDTQYF	TGTGCCAGTAGCGAGGGGCTCTCCTCAGATACGCAGTATTTT
TRBV14	NA	NA	TRBJ2-7	CASSQDWRGFEQYF	TGTGCCAGCAGCCAAGATTGGAGGGGGTTCGAGCAGTACTTC
TRBV19	NA	NA	TRBJ1-3	CASGLRTSSGNTIYF	TGTGCCAGTGGGCTGCGGACATCCTCTGGAAACACCATATATTTT
TRBV7-2	NA	TRBD1	TRBJ1-5	CASSIRGTGEGQPQHF	TGTGCCAGCAGCATCCGGGGGACAGGGGAGGGTCAGCCCCAGCATTTT
TRBV10-3	NA	NA	TRBJ1-5	CAISERTVSNQPQHF	TGTGCCATCAGTGAAAGGACAGTGAGCAATCAGCCCCAGCATTTT
TRBV9	NA	NA	TRBJ2-2	CARSVGGGGLSTGELFF	TGTGCCCGCAGCGTAGGGGGCGGGGGCCTTTCCACCGGGGAGCTGTTTTTT
TRBV20-1	NA	NA	TRBJ1-2	CSARGTEGYTF	TGCAGTGCTAGGGGGACGGAAGGCTACACCTTC
TRBV7-9	NA	NA	TRBJ2-1	CASSFARRDATDNEQFF	TGTGCCAGCAGCTTTGCTAGGCGGGACGCAACCGACAATGAGCAGTTCTTC
TRBV4-2	NA	NA	TRBJ2-1	CASSRGGYYNEQFF	TGTGCCAGCAGCCGTGGGGGTTACTACAATGAGCAGTTCTTC
TRBV13	NA	NA	TRBJ1-2	CASSLQPHYGYTF	TGTGCCAGCAGCCTACAGCCACACTATGGCTACACCTTC
TRBV11-2	NA	TRBD1	TRBJ1-1	CASSSEGQLNTEAFF	TGTGCCAGCAGCTCAGAGGGACAGCTAAACACTGAAGCTTTCTTT
TRBV19	NA	TRBD1	TRBJ2-7	CASTERADRVGAYEQYF	TGTGCCAGCACCGAACGCGCGGACAGGGTTGGCGCCTACGAGCAGTACTTC
TRBV10-3	NA	NA	TRBJ1-1	CAISEGGGPRGTEAFF	TGTGCCATCAGTGAAGGGGGGGGGCCCCGCGGCACTGAAGCTTTCTTT